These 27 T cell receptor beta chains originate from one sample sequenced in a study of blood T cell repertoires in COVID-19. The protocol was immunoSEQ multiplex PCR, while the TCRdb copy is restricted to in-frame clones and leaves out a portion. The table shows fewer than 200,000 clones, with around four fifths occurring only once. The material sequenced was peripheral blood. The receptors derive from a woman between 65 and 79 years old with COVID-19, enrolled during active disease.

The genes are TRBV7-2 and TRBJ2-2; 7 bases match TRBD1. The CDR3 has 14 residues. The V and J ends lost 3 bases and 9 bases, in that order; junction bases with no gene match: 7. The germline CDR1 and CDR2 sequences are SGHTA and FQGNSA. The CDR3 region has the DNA TGTGCCAGCAGCTTGGGACGGGACAGCCGGGAGCTGTTTTTT. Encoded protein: CASSLGRDSRELFF.

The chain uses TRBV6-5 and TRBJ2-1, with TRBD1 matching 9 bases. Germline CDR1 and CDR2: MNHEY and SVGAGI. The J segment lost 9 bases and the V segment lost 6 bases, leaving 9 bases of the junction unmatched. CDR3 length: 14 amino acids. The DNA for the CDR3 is TGTGCCAGCAGCCAAAACCACAGGGGGCCTGAGCAGTTCTTC. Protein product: CASSQNHRGPEQFF.

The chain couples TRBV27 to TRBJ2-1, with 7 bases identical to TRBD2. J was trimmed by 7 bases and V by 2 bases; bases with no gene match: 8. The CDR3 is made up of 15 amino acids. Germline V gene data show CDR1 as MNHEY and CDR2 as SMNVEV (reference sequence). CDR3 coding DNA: TGTGCCAGCAGTTTAGAGGGAGGGAAGCAGAATGAGCAGTTCTTC. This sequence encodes CASSLEGGKQNEQFF.

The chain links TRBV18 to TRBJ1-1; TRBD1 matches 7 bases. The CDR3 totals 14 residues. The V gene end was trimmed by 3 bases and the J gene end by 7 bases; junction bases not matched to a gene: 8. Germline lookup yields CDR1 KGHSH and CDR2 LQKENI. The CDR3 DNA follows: TGTGCCAGCTCACCTGAACTGACAGGGTATGAAGCTTTCTTT. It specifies CASSPELTGYEAFF.

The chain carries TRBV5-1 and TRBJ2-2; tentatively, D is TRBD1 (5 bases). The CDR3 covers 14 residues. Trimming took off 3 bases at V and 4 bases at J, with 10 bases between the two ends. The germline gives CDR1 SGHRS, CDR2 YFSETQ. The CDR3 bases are TGCGCCAGCAGCTACGACAGACTCACCGGGGAGCTGTTTTTT. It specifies CASSYDRLTGELFF.

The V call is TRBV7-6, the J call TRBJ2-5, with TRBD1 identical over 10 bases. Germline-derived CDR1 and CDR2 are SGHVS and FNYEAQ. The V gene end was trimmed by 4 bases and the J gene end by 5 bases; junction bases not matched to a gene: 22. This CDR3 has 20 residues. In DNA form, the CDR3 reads TGTGCCAGCAGCTGGGGTGGAGGGACAGGGGCGAGTGGGGCTCAGGAGACCCAGTACTTC. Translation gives CASSWGGGTGASGAQETQYF.

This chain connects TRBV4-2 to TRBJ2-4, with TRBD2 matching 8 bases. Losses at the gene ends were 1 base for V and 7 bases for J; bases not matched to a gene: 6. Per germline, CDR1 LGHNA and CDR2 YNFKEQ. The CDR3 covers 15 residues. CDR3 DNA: TGTGCCAGCAGCCAAGTTAAGCGGGAGTGGAACATTCAGTACTTC. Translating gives CASSQVKREWNIQYF.

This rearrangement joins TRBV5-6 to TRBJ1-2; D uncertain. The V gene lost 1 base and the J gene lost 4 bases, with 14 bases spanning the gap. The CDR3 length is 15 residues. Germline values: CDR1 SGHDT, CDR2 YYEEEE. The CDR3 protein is CASSLWSTRSYGYTF. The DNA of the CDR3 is TGTGCCAGCAGCTTGTGGTCTACCCGAAGCTATGGCTACACCTTC.

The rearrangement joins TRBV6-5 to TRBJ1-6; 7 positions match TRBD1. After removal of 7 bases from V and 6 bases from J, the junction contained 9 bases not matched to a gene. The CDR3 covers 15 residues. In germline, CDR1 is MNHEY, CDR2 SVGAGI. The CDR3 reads CASTPEGTVNSPLHF. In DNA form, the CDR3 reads TGTGCCAGCACACCGGAAGGGACAGTTAATTCACCCCTCCACTTT.

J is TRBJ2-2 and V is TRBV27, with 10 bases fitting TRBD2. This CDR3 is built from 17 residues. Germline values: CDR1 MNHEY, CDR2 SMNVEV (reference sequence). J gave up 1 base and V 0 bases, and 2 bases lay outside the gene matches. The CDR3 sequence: CASSLSASGRNTGELFF. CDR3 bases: TGTGCCAGCAGTTTATCGGCTAGCGGGAGGAACACCGGGGAGCTGTTTTTT.

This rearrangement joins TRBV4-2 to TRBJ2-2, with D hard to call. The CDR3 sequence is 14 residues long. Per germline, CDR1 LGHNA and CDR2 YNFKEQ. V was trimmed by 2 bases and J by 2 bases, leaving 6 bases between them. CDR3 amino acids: CASSQLFNTGELFF. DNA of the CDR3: TGTGCCAGCAGCCAACTCTTCAACACCGGGGAGCTGTTTTTT.

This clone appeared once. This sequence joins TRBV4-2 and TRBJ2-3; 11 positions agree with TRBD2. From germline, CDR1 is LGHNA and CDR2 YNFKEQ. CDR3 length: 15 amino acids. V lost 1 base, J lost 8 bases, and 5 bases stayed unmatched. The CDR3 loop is CASSQGIAGGPTQYF. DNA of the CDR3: TGTGCCAGCAGCCAAGGAATAGCGGGAGGGCCTACGCAGTATTTT.

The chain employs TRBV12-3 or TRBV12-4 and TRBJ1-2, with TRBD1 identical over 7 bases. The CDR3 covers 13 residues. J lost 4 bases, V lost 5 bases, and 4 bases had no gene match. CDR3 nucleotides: TGTGCCAGCAGTAGCAGGGGGTCCTATGGCTACACCTTC. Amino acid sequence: CASSSRGSYGYTF.

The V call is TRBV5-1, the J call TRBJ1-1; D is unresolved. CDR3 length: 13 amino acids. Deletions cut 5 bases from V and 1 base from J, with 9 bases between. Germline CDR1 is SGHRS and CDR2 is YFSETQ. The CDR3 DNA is TGCGCCAGCAGGGTGGGAGAGAACACTGAAGCTTTCTTT. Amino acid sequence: CASRVGENTEAFF.

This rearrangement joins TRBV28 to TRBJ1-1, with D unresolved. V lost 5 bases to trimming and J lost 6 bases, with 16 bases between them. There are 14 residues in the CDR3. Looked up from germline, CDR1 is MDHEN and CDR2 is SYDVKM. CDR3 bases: TGTGCCAGCAGTCTCCCCCGGGGATTTTCTGAAGCTTTCTTT. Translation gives CASSLPRGFSEAFF.

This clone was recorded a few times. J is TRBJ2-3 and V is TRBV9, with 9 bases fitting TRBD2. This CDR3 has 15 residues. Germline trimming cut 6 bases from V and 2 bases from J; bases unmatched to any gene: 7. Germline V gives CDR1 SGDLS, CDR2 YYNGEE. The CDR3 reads CASTPTSGSTDTQYF. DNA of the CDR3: TGTGCCAGCACCCCGACTAGCGGTTCCACAGATACGCAGTATTTT.

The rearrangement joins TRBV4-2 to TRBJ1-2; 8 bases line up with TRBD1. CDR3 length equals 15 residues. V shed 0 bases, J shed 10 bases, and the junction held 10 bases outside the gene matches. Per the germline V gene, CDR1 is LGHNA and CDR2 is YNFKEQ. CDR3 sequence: CASSQDRGQGISYTF. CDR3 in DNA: TGTGCCAGCAGCCAAGATAGAGGACAGGGCATCTCCTACACCTTC.

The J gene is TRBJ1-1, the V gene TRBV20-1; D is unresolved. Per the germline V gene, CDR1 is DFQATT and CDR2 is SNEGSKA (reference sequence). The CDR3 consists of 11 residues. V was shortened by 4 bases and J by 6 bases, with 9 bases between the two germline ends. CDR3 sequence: CSAKTGSEAFF. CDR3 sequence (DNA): TGCAGTGCTAAAACCGGGTCTGAAGCTTTCTTT.

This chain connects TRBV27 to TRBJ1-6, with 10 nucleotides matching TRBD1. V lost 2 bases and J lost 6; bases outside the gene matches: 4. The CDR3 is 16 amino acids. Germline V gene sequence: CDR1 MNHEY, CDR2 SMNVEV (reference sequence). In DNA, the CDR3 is TGTGCCAGCAGTTTACTAGGACAGGGGGGTAATTCACCCCTCCACTTT. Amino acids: CASSLLGQGGNSPLHF.

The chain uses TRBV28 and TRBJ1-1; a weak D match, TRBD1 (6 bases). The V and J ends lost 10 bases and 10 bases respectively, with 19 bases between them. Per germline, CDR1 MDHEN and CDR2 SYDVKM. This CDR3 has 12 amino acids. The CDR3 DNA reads TGTGCCACATTACGAGGGGGTAGAGTAGCTTTCTTT. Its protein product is CATLRGGRVAFF.

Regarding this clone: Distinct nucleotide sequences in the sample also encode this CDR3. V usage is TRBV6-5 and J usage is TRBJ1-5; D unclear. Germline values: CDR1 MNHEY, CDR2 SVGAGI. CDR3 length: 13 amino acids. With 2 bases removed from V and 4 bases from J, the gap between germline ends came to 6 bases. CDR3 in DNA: TGTGCCAGCAGTTACGAGGGAAATCAGCCCCAGCATTTT. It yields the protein CASSYEGNQPQHF.

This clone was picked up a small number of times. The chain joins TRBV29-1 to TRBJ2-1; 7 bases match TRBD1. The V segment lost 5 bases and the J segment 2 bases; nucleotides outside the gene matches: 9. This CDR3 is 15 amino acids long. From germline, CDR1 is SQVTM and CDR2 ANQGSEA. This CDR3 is CSVFTGTAAYNEQFF. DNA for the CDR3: TGCAGCGTTTTCACGGGGACAGCAGCCTACAATGAGCAGTTCTTC.

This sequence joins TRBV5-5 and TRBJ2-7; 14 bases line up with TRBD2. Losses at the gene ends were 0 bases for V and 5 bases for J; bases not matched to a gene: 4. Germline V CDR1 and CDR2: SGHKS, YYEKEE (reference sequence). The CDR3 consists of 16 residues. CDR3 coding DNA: TGTGCCAGCAGCTTGGATGGACTAGCGGGAGGAGACGAGCAGTACTTC. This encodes CASSLDGLAGGDEQYF.

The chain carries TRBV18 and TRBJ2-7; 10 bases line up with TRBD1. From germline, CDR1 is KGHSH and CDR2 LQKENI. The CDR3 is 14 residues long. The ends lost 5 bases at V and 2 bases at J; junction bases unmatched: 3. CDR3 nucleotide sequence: TGTGCCAGCTCATCCGACAGGGGGCCCTACGAGCAGTACTTC. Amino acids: CASSSDRGPYEQYF.

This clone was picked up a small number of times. CDR3 in amino acids: CASGGSGTPGQTQYF. In DNA form, the CDR3 reads TGTGCCAGCGGGGGGTCCGGGACCCCCGGCCAGACCCAGTACTTC. The V gene is TRBV2, the J gene TRBJ2-5; possibly TRBD2 for D (6 bases). V was cut by 8 bases and J by 6 bases, with 22 bases left in between. CDR1 is SNHLY and CDR2 is FYNNEI in the germline V gene. The CDR3 loop spans 15 amino acids. Full variable domain (rest looked up from reference TRBV2 and TRBJ2-5): EPEVTQTPSHQVTQMGQEVILRCVPISNHLYFYWYRQILGQKVEFLVSFYNNEISEKSEIFDDQFSVERPDGSNFTLKIRSTKLEDSAMYFCASGGSGTPGQTQYFGPGTRLLVL.

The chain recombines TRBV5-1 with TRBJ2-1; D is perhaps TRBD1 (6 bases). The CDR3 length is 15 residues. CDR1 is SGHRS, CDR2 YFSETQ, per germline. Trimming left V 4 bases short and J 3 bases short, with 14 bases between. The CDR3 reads CASSPTGPVYNEQFF. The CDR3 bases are TGCGCCAGCAGCCCCACAGGGCCCGTCTACAATGAGCAGTTCTTC. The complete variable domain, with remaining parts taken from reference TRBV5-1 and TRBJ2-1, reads KAGVTQTPRYLIKTRGQQVTLSCSPISGHRSVSWYQQTPGQGLQFLFEYFSETQRNKGNFPGRFSGRQFSNSRSEMNVSTLELGDSALYLCASSPTGPVYNEQFFGPGTRLTVL.

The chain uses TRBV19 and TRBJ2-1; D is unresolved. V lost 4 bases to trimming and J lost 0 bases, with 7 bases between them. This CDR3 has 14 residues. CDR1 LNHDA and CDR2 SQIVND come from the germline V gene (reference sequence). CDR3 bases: TGTGCCAGTAGTAACAGAGACTCCTACAATGAGCAGTTCTTC. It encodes CASSNRDSYNEQFF.